Sequencing of this T cell receptor beta chain was carried out in a study of T cell repertoires in cytomegalovirus infection. The study's findings and limits: HLA-C-restricted CMV-specific TCR beta clonotypes were dominant in the ex vivo response.

Concerning this clonotype: Its antigen is unknown. At one end, the junction sequence differs from germline, possibly due to a read error.

TCRdb passed the reads through MiXCR, listing each CDR3 protein once. The sample includes over 150,000 distinct CDR3 sequences, around an eighth seen only once; the top ten take approximately 30%. What was sequenced was PBMCs. This clonotype originated in a human donor in good health (CMV status not recorded). Some clones in this sample may be carry-over from other donors' samples.

CDR3 sequence reads: CSSRDRRDGGFNTEAFF. Here the CDR3 DNA reads TGCAGTTCTAGAGATCGCCGGGACGGAGGGTTCAACACTGAAGCTTTCTTT. The chain joins TRBV20-1 to TRBJ1-1; possibly TRBD1 for D (5 bases). Looked up from germline, CDR1 is DFQATT and CDR2 is SNEGSKA (reference sequence). CDR3 size: 17 residues.